This T cell receptor beta chain emerged from a study of cytomegalovirus exposure and HLA in healthy donors. Whole-study findings and limits: Subsequent analysis of the approximately 130 validation repertoires found a tendency for first-cohort TCR clusters to co-occur.

A note on this clone: The target antigen is unknown.

The germline gives CDR1 SGHVS, CDR2 FNYEAQ. V was clipped by 2 bases and J by 1 base, with 10 bases between them. CDR3 size: 15 residues. TCRdb's table, derived via immunoSEQ multiplex PCR, lists solely in-frame clones and lacks some. The profile shows a few hundred thousand clones, 86% of them singletons. Donors came from a validation cohort of about 120 subjects, distinct from the first 666-subject cohort. This TCR was sampled from a woman between 18 and 29 years old in good health and CMV-seronegative. Sequencing input: PBMCs. The chain uses TRBV7-6 and TRBJ2-3, with D perhaps TRBD2 (5 bases). CDR3 sequence: CASSLNGVGTDTQYF. In DNA form, the CDR3 reads TGTGCCAGCAGCTTAAACGGGGTCGGCACAGATACGCAGTATTTT.